These 26 T cell receptor beta chains were all obtained from the same sample, sequenced in a study of T cell responses to AZD1222 COVID-19 vaccine. The data were produced by immunoSEQ multiplex PCR, yet TCRdb's version contains in-frame clones alone and is incomplete. The sample has 110,000 to 150,000 clones; just over 85% are singletons. The sequenced sample was peripheral blood, obtained on day 0 of AZD1222 vaccination. All receptors come from an adult in good health.

V and J are TRBV6-4 and TRBJ2-3; D is ambiguous. The length of the CDR3 is 13 residues. V gave up 2 bases and J gave up 4 bases, with 7 bases separating them. Germline CDR1 is MRHNA and CDR2 is SNTAGT. The CDR3 DNA sequence: TGTGCCAGCAGTGACCAAAGCGCAGATACGCAGTATTTT. It yields the protein CASSDQSADTQYF.

The gene calls are TRBV7-2 and TRBJ1-6; maybe TRBD1 (5 bases). Germline V gene data show CDR1 as SGHTA and CDR2 as FQGNSA. This CDR3 region has 17 residues. Trimming pared 5 bases from V and 0 bases from J, leaving 14 bases between. CDR3 region: CASSRDSVSSYNSPLHF. The CDR3 nucleotides are TGTGCCAGCAGCCGGGACTCCGTGAGCTCCTATAATTCACCCCTCCACTTT. Full variable domain (missing parts from reference TRBV7-2 and TRBJ1-6): GAGVSQSPSNKVTEKGKDVELRCDPISGHTALYWYRQSLGQGLEFLIYFQGNSAPDKSGLPSDRFSAERTGGSVSTLTIQRTQQEDSAVYLCASSRDSVSSYNSPLHFGNGTRLTVT.

Only a few counts were recorded for this clone. CDR3 sequence: CASSLYSVEQETQYF. In DNA, the CDR3 is TGTGCCAGCAGCTTATATTCAGTGGAACAAGAGACCCAGTACTTC. The V and J genes are TRBV7-2 and TRBJ2-5; D call uncertain. Germline V gene data show CDR1 as SGHTA and CDR2 as FQGNSA. V was cut by 2 bases and J by 2 bases, with 12 bases left in between. The CDR3 spans 15 residues. Filled out from reference TRBV7-2 and TRBJ2-5, the complete variable domain reads GAGVSQSPSNKVTEKGKDVELRCDPISGHTALYWYRQSLGQGLEFLIYFQGNSAPDKSGLPSDRFSAERTGGSVSTLTIQRTQQEDSAVYLCASSLYSVEQETQYFGPGTRLLVL.

This chain joins TRBV9 and TRBJ2-3; 9 bases align to TRBD2. Germline V CDR1 and CDR2: SGDLS, YYNGEE. V lost 4 bases, J lost 1 base, and 1 base stayed unmatched. This CDR3 has 14 residues. CDR3 loop: CASSQREGTDTQYF. The CDR3 DNA is TGTGCCAGCAGCCAGCGGGAGGGCACAGATACGCAGTATTTT. The variable domain in full, with the rest retrieved from reference TRBV9 and TRBJ2-3, is DSGVTQTPKHLITATGQRVTLRCSPRSGDLSVYWYQQSLDQGLQFLIQYYNGEERAKGNILERFSAQQFPDLHSELNLSSLELGDSALYFCASSQREGTDTQYFGPGTRLTVL.

V is TRBV7-2 and J is TRBJ2-2; 7 positions agree with TRBD2. Germline V gene data show CDR1 as SGHTA and CDR2 as FQGNSA. Unmatched junction bases numbered 11, after V lost 4 bases and J lost 0 bases. CDR3 length: 18 amino acids. The CDR3 nucleotides are TGTGCCAGCAGCTGGGTGGGAGGGCCCCCCGCGAACACCGGGGAGCTGTTTTTT. Translated, it gives CASSWVGGPPANTGELFF.

The chain has TRBV6-2 or TRBV6-3 and TRBJ1-1; 8 positions agree with TRBD1. CDR3 size: 14 residues. The V and J ends lost 6 bases and 7 bases, in that order; junction bases with no gene match: 10. The V gene's germline CDR1 is MNHEY and CDR2 SVGEGT. CDR3 DNA: TGTGCCAGCAGCTTCAAAAACAGGGGGGTTGAAGCTTTCTTT. Encoded protein: CASSFKNRGVEAFF.

The rearrangement joins TRBV7-8 to TRBJ1-3; 7 nucleotides match TRBD1. Trimming took 4 bases from V and 0 from J; bases not matched to a gene: 3. This CDR3 region has 15 residues. CDR1 and CDR2 from the germline V gene are SGHVS and FQNEAQ. The CDR3 nucleotides are TGTGCCAGCAGCTCGGGACAGAACTCTGGAAACACCATATATTTT. Its translation: CASSSGQNSGNTIYF.

This clone is a singleton in its sample. The V gene is TRBV6-2 or TRBV6-3, the J gene TRBJ1-1; 7 nucleotides align to TRBD1. This CDR3 is 14 amino acids long. Trimming at V came to 7 bases and at J to 4 bases, leaving 9 bases not matched to a gene. Per germline, CDR1 MNHEY and CDR2 SVGEGT. This CDR3 reads CASTPLGQLTEAFF. CDR3 bases: TGTGCCAGCACCCCATTGGGACAGCTCACTGAAGCTTTCTTT.

The V gene is TRBV12-3 or TRBV12-4, the J gene TRBJ2-3, with TRBD2 matching over 11 bases. V lost 6 bases to trimming and J lost 5 bases; unmatched junction nucleotides: 1. The CDR3 consists of 13 residues. The CDR3 sequence is CASRLAGGDTQYF. The CDR3 DNA sequence: TGTGCCAGCAGGCTAGCGGGAGGAGATACGCAGTATTTT.

The rearrangement uses TRBV3-1 (or the pseudogene TRBV3-2) and TRBJ2-1; D gene ambiguous. V was cut by 0 bases and J by 4 bases, with 13 bases left in between. There are 16 residues in the CDR3. The germline CDR1 and CDR2 sequences are LGHDT and YNNKEL (reference sequence). Here the CDR3 reads CASSQDLVRSYNEQFF. The DNA of the CDR3 is TGTGCCAGCAGCCAAGATTTAGTAAGGTCGTACAATGAGCAGTTCTTC.

V is TRBV7-3 and J is TRBJ2-1, with TRBD2 matching over 9 bases. Germline V lookup: CDR1 SGHTA, CDR2 FQGTGA. V lost 5 bases, J lost 6 bases, and 8 bases stayed unmatched. The CDR3 consists of 15 residues. The CDR3 protein is CASSLQQREVNEQFF. Written as DNA, the CDR3 is TGTGCCAGCAGCCTGCAACAGCGGGAGGTCAATGAGCAGTTCTTC.

J is TRBJ2-1 and V is TRBV6-5, with unresolved D. V dropped 4 bases and J dropped 2 bases, with 9 bases sitting between them. Germline lookup yields CDR1 MNHEY and CDR2 SVGAGI. The CDR3 is 14 residues long. CDR3 sequence (DNA): TGTGCCAGCAGTTCTCCTACTACCTACAATGAGCAGTTCTTC. It specifies CASSSPTTYNEQFF.

The chain couples TRBV4-3 to TRBJ1-3; D is perhaps TRBD1 (5 bases). Trimming cost V 3 bases and J 0 bases, with 9 bases left between them. CDR3 length: 15 residues. Germline V gives CDR1 LGHNA, CDR2 YSLEER. The CDR3 nucleotides are TGCGCCAGCAGCCAGGGACCGGACTCTGGAAACACCATATATTTT. This translates into CASSQGPDSGNTIYF.

This clone has a handful of counts. The gene calls are TRBV10-2 and TRBJ2-1; 7 nucleotides line up with TRBD2. V gave up 10 bases and J gave up 5 bases; unmatched junction bases: 5. Germline CDR1 is WSHSY and CDR2 is SAAADI. The CDR3 has 12 residues. CDR3 loop: CAIRLANNEQFF. As DNA, the CDR3 is TGCGCCATCCGACTAGCCAACAATGAGCAGTTCTTC.

The chain is built from TRBV9 and TRBJ2-1; 8 nucleotides agree with TRBD2. Germline CDR1 is SGDLS and CDR2 is YYNGEE. The CDR3 covers 15 residues. V shed 4 bases, J shed 1 base, and the junction held 4 bases outside the gene matches. The CDR3 nucleotides are TGTGCCAGCAGCACTCTAGCGGGTTCCTACAATGAGCAGTTCTTC. Its protein is CASSTLAGSYNEQFF.

The chain employs TRBV4-3 and TRBJ2-7; 12 positions match TRBD2. Germline loops: CDR1 LGHNA, CDR2 YSLEER. CDR3 length: 14 residues. The ends lost 6 bases at V and 2 bases at J; junction bases unmatched: 2. Here the CDR3 DNA reads TGCGCCAGCAGACCTAGCGGGAGGGCCTACGAGCAGTACTTC. This codes for CASRPSGRAYEQYF.

This clone was seen once. The J gene is TRBJ2-5, the V gene TRBV19; the match to TRBD2 covers 9 bases. This CDR3 spans 17 amino acids. Germline CDR1 is LNHDA and CDR2 is SQIVND (reference sequence). V shed 10 bases, J shed 3 bases, and the junction held 18 bases outside the gene matches. CDR3 nucleotide sequence: TGTGCCACTTCCGCACTAGCGGGCCCTCGATGGGAAGAGACCCAGTACTTC. Amino acids: CATSALAGPRWEETQYF.

This chain connects TRBV5-1 to TRBJ2-2; a possible D gene is TRBD1 (6 bases). CDR3 length: 15 amino acids. Trimming removed 4 bases at V and 4 bases at J, with 14 bases between. In germline, CDR1 is SGHRS, CDR2 YFSETQ. The CDR3 DNA sequence: TGCGCCAGCAGCCTCCGGGACATTGGCACCGGGGAGCTGTTTTTT. Translated: CASSLRDIGTGELFF.

Written as DNA, the CDR3 is TGTGCCATCAGTGACCAGGGTGCAGGTCAGCCCCAGCATTTT. This sequence encodes CAISDQGAGQPQHF. The chain uses TRBV10-3 and TRBJ1-5, with D possibly TRBD1 on 5 matching bases. CDR1 is ENHRY, CDR2 SYGVKD, per germline. The CDR3 runs 14 residues. Between the trimmed V and J ends, which lost 3 bases and 6 bases, there was a span of 12 bases.

V gene TRBV19 combines with J gene TRBJ1-6, with 9 bases identical to TRBD1. Trimming removed 5 bases from V and 12 bases from J; junction bases left unmatched: 11. Germline CDR1 and CDR2: LNHDA and SQIVND (reference sequence). This CDR3 region has 15 residues. The CDR3 DNA reads TGTGCCAGTAGTCCCGGACAGGGGCGATCCCTACCCCTCCACTTT. It codes for CASSPGQGRSLPLHF.

The J gene is TRBJ1-5, the V gene TRBV18; D is unresolved. Between the trimmed V and J ends, which lost 2 bases and 4 bases, there was a span of 9 bases. Germline V gives CDR1 KGHSH, CDR2 LQKENI. The CDR3 has 14 residues. The CDR3 bases are TGTGCCAGCTCACCAAGGCAGGAAAATCAGCCCCAGCATTTT. It encodes CASSPRQENQPQHF. The whole variable domain, filled in from reference TRBV18 and TRBJ1-5, reads NAGVMQNPRHLVRRRGQEARLRCSPMKGHSHVYWYRQLPEEGLKFMVYLQKENIIDESGMPKERFSAEFPKEGPSILRIQQVVRGDSAAYFCASSPRQENQPQHFGDGTRLSIL.

This clone has a single count. This chain joins TRBV5-1 and TRBJ2-2; 8 bases fit TRBD1. CDR1 and CDR2 (germline): SGHRS, YFSETQ. The CDR3 is 17 residues long. Trimming cost V 3 bases and J 1 base; bases outside gene matches: 8. DNA for the CDR3: TGCGCCAGCAGCTCGCTCCCCGGGACAGGGAACACCGGGGAGCTGTTTTTT. Amino acid sequence: CASSSLPGTGNTGELFF.

This rearrangement joins TRBV23-1 to TRBJ1-1, with D tentatively TRBD1 (6 bases). TRBV23-1 is designated an ORF whose function remains uncertain. This CDR3 spans 13 amino acids. Trimming removed 8 bases at V and 4 bases at J, with 14 bases between. CDR3 sequence (DNA): TGCGCCAGCTCCTCGGGGGGGCGCACTGAAGCTTTCTTT. Translated, it gives CASSSGGRTEAFF.

The chain has TRBV28 and TRBJ1-2, with unresolved D. Germline assignment: CDR1 MDHEN and CDR2 SYDVKM. V was cut by 2 bases and J by 6 bases, with 7 bases left in between. CDR3 length: 12 amino acids. CDR3 nucleotide sequence: TGTGCCAGCAGTTTAGCGGGCGATGGCTACACCTTC. It specifies CASSLAGDGYTF.

The chain is built from TRBV3-1 (or the pseudogene TRBV3-2) and TRBJ1-1, with TRBD1 matching 10 bases. Germline V lookup: CDR1 LGHDT, CDR2 YNNKEL (reference sequence). The junction had 12 bases not matched to a gene; V was cut back by 4 bases and J by 10 bases. This CDR3 contains 15 residues. CDR3 amino acids: CASSPGGGQGVIAFF. The CDR3 DNA follows: TGTGCCAGCAGCCCCGGAGGAGGACAGGGGGTGATAGCTTTCTTT.

This clone was observed a single time. The chain combines TRBV9 with TRBJ2-1; D is perhaps TRBD2 (6 bases). The CDR3 is 16 amino acids. The V end lost 0 bases, the J end lost 8 bases, and 18 bases lay between the germline ends. Germline assignment: CDR1 SGDLS and CDR2 YYNGEE. The CDR3 reads CASSVGGGESFDEQFF. DNA of the CDR3: TGTGCCAGCAGCGTAGGTGGCGGGGAAAGCTTCGATGAGCAGTTCTTC.